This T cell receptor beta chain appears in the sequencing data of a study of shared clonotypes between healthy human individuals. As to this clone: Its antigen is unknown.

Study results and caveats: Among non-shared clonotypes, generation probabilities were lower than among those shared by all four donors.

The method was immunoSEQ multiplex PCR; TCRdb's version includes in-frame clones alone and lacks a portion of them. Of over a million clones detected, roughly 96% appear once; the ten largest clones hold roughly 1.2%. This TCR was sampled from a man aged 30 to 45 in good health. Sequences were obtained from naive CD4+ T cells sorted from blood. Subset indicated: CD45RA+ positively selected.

The CDR3 spells CASSVNGRGDEQFF. The CDR3 region has the DNA TGTGCCAGCAGCGTAAACGGGAGGGGCGATGAGCAGTTCTTC. The rearrangement joins TRBV9 to TRBJ2-1, with 8 positions matching TRBD2. This CDR3 is built from 14 residues. The trim removed 1 base at V and 8 bases at J, leaving 5 bases unmatched. Looked up from germline, CDR1 is SGDLS and CDR2 is YYNGEE.